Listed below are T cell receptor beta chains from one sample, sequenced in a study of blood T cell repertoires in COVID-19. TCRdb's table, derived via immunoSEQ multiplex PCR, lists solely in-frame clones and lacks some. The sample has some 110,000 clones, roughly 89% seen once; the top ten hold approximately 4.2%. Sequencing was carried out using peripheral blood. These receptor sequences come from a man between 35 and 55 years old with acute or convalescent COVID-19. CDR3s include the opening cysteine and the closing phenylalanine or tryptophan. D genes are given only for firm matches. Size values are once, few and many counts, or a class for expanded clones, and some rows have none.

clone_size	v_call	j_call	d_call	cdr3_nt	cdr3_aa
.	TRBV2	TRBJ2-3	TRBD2	TGTGCCAGCAGTTTGACTAGCGGGGGGTACCCTAGCACAGATACGCAGTATTTT	CASSLTSGGYPSTDTQYF
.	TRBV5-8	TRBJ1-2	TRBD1	TGTGCCAGCACCTTGGGACAGCCCCCCGGGGGCTACACCTTC	CASTLGQPPGGYTF
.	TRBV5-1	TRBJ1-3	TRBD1	TGCGCCAGCAGCTTGGACGGACAGGGGACAAACACCATATATTTT	CASSLDGQGTNTIYF
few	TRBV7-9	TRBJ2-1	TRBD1	TGTGCCAGCAGCTTAGGGATCGGGCAGGGGGCTTACAATGAGCAGTTCTTC	CASSLGIGQGAYNEQFF
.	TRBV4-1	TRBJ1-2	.	TGCGCCAGCAGCCAAGATGGACAGTATGGCTACACCTTC	CASSQDGQYGYTF
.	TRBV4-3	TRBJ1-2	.	TGCGCCAGCAGCCGCGGAGGGGAATTGGGCTACACCTTC	CASSRGGELGYTF
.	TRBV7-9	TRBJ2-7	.	TGTGCCAGCAGCCCCAATTGGGACACCGATCGGGAGCAGTACTTC	CASSPNWDTDREQYF
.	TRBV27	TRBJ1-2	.	TGTGCCAGCAGTTTGGCCGGGAGCTATGGCTACACCTTC	CASSLAGSYGYTF
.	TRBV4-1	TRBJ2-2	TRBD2	TGCGCCAGCAGCCAAGATGTGAGCGGGGTGGGCGGGGAGCTGTTTTTT	CASSQDVSGVGGELFF
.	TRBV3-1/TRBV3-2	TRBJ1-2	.	TGTGCCAGCAGCCCGGGGGGACACTATGGCTACACCTTC	CASSPGGHYGYTF
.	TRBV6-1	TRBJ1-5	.	TGTGCCAGCAGTGAGACATGGAGCAATCAGCCCCAGCATTTT	CASSETWSNQPQHF
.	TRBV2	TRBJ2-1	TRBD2	TGTGCCAGCAGTGAACGTAGCGGGGGCTACAATGAGCAGTTCTTC	CASSERSGGYNEQFF
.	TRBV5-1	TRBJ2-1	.	TGCGCCAGCAGCTTAGCAGGCAATGAGCAGTTCTTC	CASSLAGNEQFF
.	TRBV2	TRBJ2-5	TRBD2	TGTGCCAGCAGCGCTCCCCCCGGGACTAGCGGGGAGGTCCAAGAGACCCAGTACTTC	CASSAPPGTSGEVQETQYF
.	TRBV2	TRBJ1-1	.	TGTGCCAGCAGAGGAACCCCAGGGGTGAACACTGAAGCTTTCTTT	CASRGTPGVNTEAFF
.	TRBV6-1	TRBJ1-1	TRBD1	TGTGCCAGCAGTGAAGATAACAGACAGGGTGGTGAAGCTTTCTTT	CASSEDNRQGGEAFF
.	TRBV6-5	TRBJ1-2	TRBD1	TGTGCCGGAACCTCCGGGACAGGGGAGGTCTATGGCTACACCTTC	CAGTSGTGEVYGYTF